This T cell receptor (beta chain) was observed in a study of T cell responses to AZD1222 COVID-19 vaccine (dated by TCRdb to the early 2020s). Background on the whole study: Because spike-specific TCR depth and breadth did not differ between the two schedules, AZD1222 recipients who got a second dose at roughly 4 weeks were pooled with those who got a second dose at roughly 12 weeks. A total of just over 230 trial participants underwent TCR sequencing, of whom about 210 received two doses of AZD1222 and about 25 received two doses of the MenACWY control vaccine. Trial participants were enrolled into age subgroups of 18-55, 56-69 and 70-plus years, which contained around 150, 28 and 57 TCR-sequenced participants, respectively.

From V the trimming removes 7 bases and from J it removes 7 bases, while the gene matches leave 10 bases of the junction unaccounted for. Inclusive of the bounding cysteine and phenylalanine, the CDR3 is 14 residues long. Just CDR3 DNA is preserved here, 42 bases in frame from base 1. CDR1 and CDR2 are drawn from the germline V gene (reference sequence): LNHNV, YYDKDF. As for this clone: No cognate antigen has been identified for it. The sample holds no much larger clone one base away, and base qualities are not on file.

This specimen's time point label, per the study, means: baseline before first vaccination. Vaccinee samples came from UK trials COV001 and COV002, including a single-blind randomized controlled phase 2/3 trial of AZD1222 (ChAdOx1 nCoV-19) in healthy adults. For TCRbeta chain sequencing, PBMC samples were collected from trial participants at day 0 and at day 28 after the second dose. On the study overall, not on this receptor specifically: Participants were mostly white British and included more females than males, and it was suggested by the authors that clonal diversity may have been underestimated. Because no day 14 peak-response samples were available, the repertoires could be characterized only after the peak T cell response. Only five to seven AZD1222 recipients were SARS-CoV-2 seropositive at baseline, limiting conclusions about previously exposed vaccinees. The 56-69-year group was small, and its depth increase did not reach significance, likely because of low power. A significant rise in spike-specific TCR breadth and depth was observed after two AZD1222 doses relative to day 0 and relative to MenACWY recipients. Reportedly, close to half of the unique spike-specific TCRs recognized epitopes lying outside the regions that are mutated in the B.1.351 and B.1.1.7 variants. CD4 TCRs associated with the vaccine covered the entire spike protein, and the dominant responses were in regions 160-218 and 743-854.

The CDR3 regions of human TCRbeta chains were analyzed by immunosequencing. The authors' pipeline ran thus. Repertoire TCRs were checked for matches against a reference library of SARS-CoV-2-specific TCRs that had been generated using the MIRA antigen-specificity platform. Breadth meant the fraction of unique TCRs that were SARS-CoV-2-associated, whereas depth meant the fraction of total T cells that were SARS-CoV-2-associated. Using the MIRA data, each spike-specific TCR was assigned both to the spike region to which the TCR was reactive and to a CD4 or CD8 class. Log10-transformed breadth and depth values were compared by one-way ANOVA with Sidak's multiple comparisons tests. As stored in TCRdb, this immuneACCESS dataset retains in-frame rearrangements with V and J assigned. A fraction of the clones does not appear; measured against another copy, unresolved V genes explain less than half of the discrepancy, and the remainder lacks a known reason. The D gene and trimming were derived from the DNA, and the V and J assignments and clone size from that table. This sample has around 140,000 clones in its table, and around 84% of those were observed once. 20% to 25% of the sample belongs to the ten largest clones.

Rearrangement joined TRBV15 to TRBJ1-5; TRBD1 agrees with 7 junctional bases. The input for sequencing was peripheral blood, taken on day 0 of AZD1222 vaccination. The clonotype comes from an adult in good health. The CDR3: CATNAGQARQPQHF. At the DNA level, the sequence is TGTGCCACCAATGCTGGACAGGCAAGACAGCCCCAGCATTTT.